The 18 T cell receptor beta chains given below trace back to one sample, sequenced in a study of graft-versus-host responses after intestinal transplantation. Their cognate antigens are unknown. The protocol was immunoSEQ multiplex PCR, while the TCRdb copy is restricted to in-frame clones and leaves out a portion. This sample carries tens of thousands of clones, just under 95% of them seen once, and the ten largest clones take around 0.57%. Sample: unstimulated CD8+ T cells sorted from spleen or lymph node cells, taken before intestinal transplant. These receptors were collected from a human donor who received an intestinal transplant.

This chain links TRBV4-1 with TRBJ1-1; D remains ambiguous. Germline assignment: CDR1 MGHRA and CDR2 YSYEKL. This CDR3 has 15 residues. V lost 2 bases, J lost 7 bases, and 17 bases lay in between. Here the CDR3 DNA reads TGCGCCAGCAGCCAATCGTCGGTCCGGCCAGATGAAGCTTTCTTT. It is translated as CASSQSSVRPDEAFF.

The chain joins TRBV13 to TRBJ2-1; D gene ambiguous. The V end was cut by 3 bases, the J end by 9 bases, with 9 bases between. The germline CDR1 and CDR2 sequences are PRHDT and FYEKMQ (reference sequence). This CDR3 contains 12 residues. As DNA, the CDR3 is TGTGCCAGCAGCTTGGCGCGGCCTGAGCAGTTCTTC. This encodes CASSLARPEQFF.

This chain connects TRBV19 to TRBJ2-1; TRBD2 might be the D (9 bases). Germline lookup yields CDR1 LNHDA and CDR2 SQIVND (reference sequence). This CDR3 spans 19 amino acids. V shed 3 bases and J shed 4 bases, with 25 bases lying between them. This CDR3 reads CASSIAGGGSGRSYNEQFF. CDR3 bases: TGTGCCAGTAGTATCGCAGGGGGCGGGAGCGGGAGGTCATACAATGAGCAGTTCTTC.

The chain recombines TRBV4-2 with TRBJ2-7; no reliable D call. V gave up 1 base and J gave up 6 bases, with 7 bases separating them. CDR1 and CDR2 (germline): LGHNA, YNFKEQ. The CDR3 is 12 amino acids. CDR3 sequence (DNA): TGTGCCAGCAGCCAAGGTTCGGGCGAGCAGTACTTC. Its translation: CASSQGSGEQYF.

This clone was detected once. This chain links TRBV5-6 with TRBJ2-7, with D perhaps assigned TRBD1 or TRBD2 (6 bases each). V lost 5 bases and J 0 bases, leaving 12 bases between the germline ends. This CDR3 comprises 14 residues. Germline loops: CDR1 SGHDT, CDR2 YYEEEE. As DNA, the CDR3 is TGTGCCAGCAGTGGGGGGCGGGCCTCCTACGAGCAGTACTTC. It specifies CASSGGRASYEQYF.

The V call is TRBV30, the J call TRBJ1-5; D unclear. V was cut by 4 bases and J by 6 bases, with 10 bases left in between. CDR1 is GTSNPN, CDR2 SVGIG, per germline (reference sequence). The CDR3 is 12 amino acids. The CDR3 DNA sequence: TGTGCCTGGAATGTCGACGGTCAGCCCCAGCATTTT. This gives the protein CAWNVDGQPQHF.

This chain connects TRBV2 to TRBJ2-1; tentatively, D is TRBD1 (6 bases). Trimming removed 8 bases at V and 7 bases at J, with 15 bases between. CDR1 is SNHLY and CDR2 is FYNNEI in the germline V gene. The CDR3 sequence is 13 residues long. For the CDR3, the DNA is TGTGCCAGCCCAGGGGAAGGGTCGAATGAGCAGTTCTTC. It yields the protein CASPGEGSNEQFF.

The V call is TRBV12-5, the J call TRBJ2-1; 9 positions agree with TRBD2. Germline CDR1 is LGHNT and CDR2 is FRNRAP. Trimming at V came to 1 base and at J to 7 bases, leaving 8 bases not matched to a gene. This CDR3 contains 16 residues. The CDR3 nucleotides are TGTGCTAGTGGTTTGGCCCCGGGGCTAGCGGGAAATGAGCAGTTCTTC. Amino acid sequence: CASGLAPGLAGNEQFF. Looking up the rest from reference TRBV12-5 and TRBJ2-1 gives the full variable domain: DARVTQTPRHKVTEMGQEVTMRCQPILGHNTVFWYRQTMMQGLELLAYFRNRAPLDDSGMPKDRFSAEMPDATLATLKIQPSEPRDSAVYFCASGLAPGLAGNEQFFGPGTRLTVL.

The chain uses TRBV5-3 and TRBJ1-2; no reliable D call. TRBV5-3 is annotated as an ORF whose role is uncertain. V dropped 1 base and J dropped 6 bases, with 19 bases sitting between them. The CDR3 has 16 amino acids. The CDR3, as DNA: TGTGCCAGAAGCTTGCTGTTGGGTGTTAAGTTCAATGGCTACACCTTC. Translation gives CARSLLLGVKFNGYTF.

The rearrangement links TRBV5-1 to TRBJ2-7; 8 nucleotides align to TRBD2. Per the germline V gene, CDR1 is SGHRS and CDR2 is YFSETQ. This CDR3 has 14 amino acids. Trimming cost V 4 bases and J 5 bases; bases outside gene matches: 8. The CDR3 here is CASSPGGRTDEQYF. The DNA of the CDR3 is TGCGCCAGCAGCCCGGGGGGGCGTACCGACGAGCAGTACTTC. The full variable domain, in which reference TRBV5-1 and TRBJ2-7 provide the parts outside the CDR3, is KAGVTQTPRYLIKTRGQQVTLSCSPISGHRSVSWYQQTPGQGLQFLFEYFSETQRNKGNFPGRFSGRQFSNSRSEMNVSTLELGDSALYLCASSPGGRTDEQYFGPGTRLTVT.

This rearrangement joins TRBV13 to TRBJ2-3, with TRBD2 identical over 10 bases. CDR3 size: 17 residues. Germline-derived CDR1 and CDR2 are PRHDT and FYEKMQ (reference sequence). V dropped 1 base and J dropped 2; count of bases not matched to a gene: 6. In DNA, the CDR3 is TGTGCCAGCAGCTTAGCCGGACTAGCGGATTTCACAGATACGCAGTATTTT. Its translation: CASSLAGLADFTDTQYF.

This chain connects TRBV28 to TRBJ2-7; the D is unclear. Germline V gene data show CDR1 as MDHEN and CDR2 as SYDVKM. The CDR3 length is 11 residues. The V and J ends lost 6 bases and 3 bases respectively, with 6 bases between them. The CDR3, as DNA: TGTGCCAGCAGCCCCCACTACGAGCAGTACTTC. Its translation: CASSPHYEQYF.

The rearrangement links TRBV5-4 to TRBJ2-7, with a tentative D call TRBD1 (6 bases). V was cut by 5 bases and J by 2 bases, with 14 bases left in between. Germline CDR1 reads SGHNT; CDR2 reads YYREEE (reference sequence). The CDR3 length is 14 residues. The CDR3 DNA reads TGTGCCAGCAGTCGCTCCGGGACACCCTACGAGCAGTACTTC. Its protein product is CASSRSGTPYEQYF.

This chain uses TRBV7-6 with TRBJ2-1; D may be TRBD2 (6 bases). Germline V CDR1 and CDR2: SGHVS, FNYEAQ. The CDR3 consists of 16 residues. Trimming removed 5 bases from V and 2 bases from J, with 16 bases in between. CDR3 sequence: CASSHNSGDAYNEQFF. The CDR3 DNA sequence: TGTGCCAGCAGCCACAATAGCGGAGATGCCTACAATGAGCAGTTCTTC.

V and J are TRBV5-5 and TRBJ2-5; 9 nucleotides align to TRBD1. The DNA end favors TRBJ2-7, so the J call may be wrong. Germline CDR1 SGHKS, CDR2 YYEKEE (reference sequence). The CDR3 spans 14 residues. The CDR3 coding sequence is TGTGCCAGCAGCGAGAGGACAGGGGCCTACGAGCAGTACTTC. Amino acids: CASSERTGAYEQYF.

The chain couples TRBV7-9 to TRBJ2-7; D unclear. CDR1 SEHNR and CDR2 FQNEAQ come from the germline V gene (reference sequence). The CDR3 contains 13 residues. Trimming removed 1 base at V and 13 bases at J, with 17 bases between. The CDR3 region is CASSLVSESRQYF. The DNA of the CDR3 is TGTGCCAGCAGCTTAGTTTCGGAGAGCCGGCAATACTTC.

This chain joins TRBV5-8 and TRBJ1-1, with D perhaps TRBD1 (5 bases). V gave up 3 bases and J gave up 1 base, with 7 bases separating them. Germline loops: CDR1 SGHTS, CDR2 YDEGEE. The CDR3 runs 13 residues. The CDR3: CASSSGQNTEAFF. CDR3 DNA: TGTGCCAGCAGCTCCGGACAGAACACTGAAGCTTTCTTT.

This clone has only a few counts. V is TRBV27 and J is TRBJ2-7; 7 bases fit TRBD2. The germline V gene encodes CDR1 MNHEY and CDR2 SMNVEV (reference sequence). The CDR3 has 15 residues. V lost 5 bases and J lost 3; bases outside the gene matches: 10. CDR3 sequence: CASSAITSADYEQYF. CDR3 nucleotide sequence: TGTGCCAGCAGTGCGATAACTAGCGCAGACTACGAGCAGTACTTC.